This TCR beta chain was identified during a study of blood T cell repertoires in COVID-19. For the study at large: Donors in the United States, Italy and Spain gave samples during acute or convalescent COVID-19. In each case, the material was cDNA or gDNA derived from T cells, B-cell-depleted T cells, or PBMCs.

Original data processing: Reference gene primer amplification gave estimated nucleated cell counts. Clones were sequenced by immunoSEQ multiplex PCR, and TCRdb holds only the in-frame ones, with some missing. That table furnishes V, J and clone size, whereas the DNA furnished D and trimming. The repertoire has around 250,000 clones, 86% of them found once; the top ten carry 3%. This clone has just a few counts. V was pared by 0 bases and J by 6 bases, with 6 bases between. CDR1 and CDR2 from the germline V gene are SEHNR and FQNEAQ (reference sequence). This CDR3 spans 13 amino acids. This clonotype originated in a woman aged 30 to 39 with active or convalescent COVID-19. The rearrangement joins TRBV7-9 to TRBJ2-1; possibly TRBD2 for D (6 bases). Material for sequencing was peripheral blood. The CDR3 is CASSLAGGNEQFF. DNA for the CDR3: TGTGCCAGCAGCTTAGCGGGGGGCAATGAGCAGTTCTTC.